Included here is one T cell receptor (beta chain) sequence, with context. This sample stems from a study of blood T cell repertoires in COVID-19. Germline lookup yields CDR1 SGHRS and CDR2 YFSETQ. This CDR3 is built from 16 residues. V dropped 0 bases and J dropped 4 bases, with 16 bases sitting between them. Original handling: From reference gene primer amplification, estimates of nucleated cell counts were derived. TCRdb keeps only in-frame clones here, not all; method: immunoSEQ multiplex PCR. V and J calls and clone size are given by that table; D and trimming were obtained from the DNA. The table lists approximately 480,000 clones, 75% to 90% of them singletons. All enrollees were roughly 18 to 89 years old and from fewer than 30 US areas.

The sequencing sample was made of PBMCs or T cells enriched from blood (not recorded which). The source is a woman younger than 30 who had recovered from COVID-19. The chain carries TRBV5-1 and TRBJ2-5; TRBD2 is a possible D gene (7 bases). CDR3 in amino acids: CASSLALGGPVETQYF. The CDR3 bases are TGCGCCAGCAGCTTGGCCCTCGGGGGGCCAGTAGAGACCCAGTACTTC.